This T cell receptor (beta chain) stems from a study of shared clonotypes between healthy human individuals. Study-level points and caveats: Clonotypes shared by all four sorted-subset donors had higher generation probabilities than non-shared clonotypes.

Sequencing was performed with immunoSEQ multiplex PCR; in TCRdb, only in-frame clones are kept and a portion is missing. Altogether a few million clones are present, approximately 93% being singletons, with the ten largest covering 0.39%. Germline V gives CDR1 KGHSH, CDR2 LQKENI. CDR3 size: 15 residues. V gave up 2 bases and J gave up 0 bases, with 8 bases separating them. A word on this clone: What it binds is not known.

The material sequenced was naive CD4+ T cells from PBMCs. The subset is: CD45RA+ positively selected. This clonotype was obtained from a man younger than 35 in good health. Some clones in this sample may be carry-over from other donors' samples. The chain uses TRBV18 and TRBJ1-5; D unresolved. DNA of the CDR3: TGTGCCAGCTCACCAGTGCAGTCTAGCAATCAGCCCCAGCATTTT. This codes for CASSPVQSSNQPQHF.